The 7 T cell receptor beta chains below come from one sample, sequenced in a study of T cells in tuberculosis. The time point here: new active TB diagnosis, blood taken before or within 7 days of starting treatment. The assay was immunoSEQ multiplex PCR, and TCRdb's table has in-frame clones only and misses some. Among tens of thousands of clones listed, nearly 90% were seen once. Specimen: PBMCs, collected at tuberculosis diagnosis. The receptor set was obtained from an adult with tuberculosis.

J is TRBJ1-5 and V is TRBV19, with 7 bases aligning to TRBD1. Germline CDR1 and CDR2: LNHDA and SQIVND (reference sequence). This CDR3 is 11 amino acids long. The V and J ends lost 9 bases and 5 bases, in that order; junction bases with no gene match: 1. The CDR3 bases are TGTGCCAGCAGGGGGGATCAGCCCCAGCATTTT. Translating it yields CASRGDQPQHF.

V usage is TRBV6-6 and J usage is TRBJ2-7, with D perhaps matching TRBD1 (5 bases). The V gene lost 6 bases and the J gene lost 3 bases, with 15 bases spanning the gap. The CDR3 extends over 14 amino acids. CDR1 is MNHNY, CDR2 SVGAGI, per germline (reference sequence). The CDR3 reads CASSSPGNGYEQYF. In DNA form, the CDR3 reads TGTGCCAGCAGCTCCCCAGGGAATGGCTACGAGCAGTACTTC.

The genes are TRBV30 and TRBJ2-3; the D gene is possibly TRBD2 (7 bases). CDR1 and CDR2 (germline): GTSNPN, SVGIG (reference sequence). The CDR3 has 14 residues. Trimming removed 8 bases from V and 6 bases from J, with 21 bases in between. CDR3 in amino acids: CAQKGGALRDTQYF. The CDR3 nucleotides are TGTGCCCAGAAGGGGGGGGCTTTAAGGGATACGCAGTATTTT. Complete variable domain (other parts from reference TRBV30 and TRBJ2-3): SQTIHQWPATLVQPVGSPLSLECTVEGTSNPNLYWYRQAAGRGLQLLFYSVGIGQISSEVPQNLSASRPQDRQFILSSKKLLLSDSGFYLCAQKGGALRDTQYFGPGTRLTVL.

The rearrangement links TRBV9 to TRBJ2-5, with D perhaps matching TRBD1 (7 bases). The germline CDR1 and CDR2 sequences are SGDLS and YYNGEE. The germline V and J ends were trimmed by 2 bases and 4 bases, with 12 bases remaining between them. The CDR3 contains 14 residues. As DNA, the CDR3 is TGTGCCAGCAGCGTGAGCCAGGGGGGAGAGACCCAGTACTTC. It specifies CASSVSQGGETQYF.

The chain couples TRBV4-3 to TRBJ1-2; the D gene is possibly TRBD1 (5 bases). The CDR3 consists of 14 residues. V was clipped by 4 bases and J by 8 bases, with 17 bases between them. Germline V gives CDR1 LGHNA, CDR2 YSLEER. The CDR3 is CASSPKPGGGGYTF. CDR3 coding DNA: TGCGCCAGCAGCCCCAAGCCGGGGGGGGGAGGCTACACCTTC.

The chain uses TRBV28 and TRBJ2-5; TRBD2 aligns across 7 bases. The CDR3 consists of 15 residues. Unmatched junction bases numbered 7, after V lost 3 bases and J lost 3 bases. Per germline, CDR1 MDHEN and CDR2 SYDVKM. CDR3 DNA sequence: TGTGCCAGCAGTTTGGCTCCGGGGAGGGAAGAGACCCAGTACTTC. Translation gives CASSLAPGREETQYF. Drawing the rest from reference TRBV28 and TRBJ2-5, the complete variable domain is DVKVTQSSRYLVKRTGEKVFLECVQDMDHENMFWYRQDPGLGLRLIYFSYDVKMKEKGDIPEGYSVSREKKERFSLILESASTNQTSMYLCASSLAPGREETQYFGPGTRLLVL.

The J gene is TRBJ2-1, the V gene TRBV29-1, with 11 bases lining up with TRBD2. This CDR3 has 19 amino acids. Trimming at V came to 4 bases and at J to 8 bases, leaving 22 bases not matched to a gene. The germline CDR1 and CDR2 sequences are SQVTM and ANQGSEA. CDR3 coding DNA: TGCAGCGTTGTGCTTGAGACAGGGATTGTACTAGCGGGAGTTCATGAGCAGTTCTTC. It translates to CSVVLETGIVLAGVHEQFF.